Listed here are 30 T cell receptor beta chains from one sample, sequenced in a study of Ad26.COV2.S vaccination and SARS-CoV-2 variants. Here immunoSEQ multiplex PCR was the method, and the copy in TCRdb shows in-frame clones only, minus some. Here the sample spans 350,000 to 500,000 clones, around 91% being singletons. Treatment denoted: 15 to 20 received Ad26.COV2.S at low or high dose, single or two shots; about 5 received placebo; per-sample allocation not given. At day 63 after the first vaccine or placebo injection, samples were drawn. The material sequenced was peripheral blood, taken in a trial of Ad26.COV2.S vaccine versus placebo. The receptors shown here come from a person between 18 and 59 years old who received the Ad26.COV2.S COVID-19 vaccine or a placebo.

The genes are TRBV7-6 and TRBJ2-3; D might be TRBD1 (6 bases). Germline CDR1 reads SGHVS; CDR2 reads FNYEAQ. V was pared by 5 bases and J by 4 bases, with 16 bases between. The CDR3 contains 15 residues. CDR3 DNA sequence: TGTGCCAGCAGCCAACAGGGTGGTCAAGCAGATACGCAGTATTTT. This encodes CASSQQGGQADTQYF.

This clone was seen a handful of times. The V call is TRBV4-2, the J call TRBJ2-7; 12 bases line up with TRBD2. Germline CDR1 LGHNA, CDR2 YNFKEQ. V dropped 0 bases and J dropped 2; count of bases not matched to a gene: 11. The CDR3 spans 19 residues. The CDR3 loop is CASSQDAASGRVGTYEQYF. For the CDR3, the DNA is TGTGCCAGCAGCCAAGATGCGGCTAGCGGGAGGGTAGGCACCTACGAGCAGTACTTC.

This clone has only a few counts. The gene calls are TRBV6-1 and TRBJ2-7; D is unresolved. Germline-derived CDR1 and CDR2 are MNHNS and SASEGT. This CDR3 contains 13 residues. Between the trimmed V and J ends, which lost 3 bases and 3 bases, there was a span of 9 bases. The CDR3 nucleotides read TGTGCCAGCAGTGAGAGTAGGGTCTACGAGCAGTACTTC. Residues: CASSESRVYEQYF.

The V call is TRBV29-1, the J call TRBJ1-1; 12 bases match TRBD1. The CDR3 contains 15 residues. V was pared by 5 bases and J by 4 bases, with 8 bases of the junction left unmatched. Germline V gene sequence: CDR1 SQVTM, CDR2 ANQGSEA. CDR3 sequence reads: CSVSRDRGLVTEAFF. The CDR3 DNA sequence: TGCAGCGTTTCTCGGGACAGGGGGCTAGTCACTGAAGCTTTCTTT.

The V call is TRBV27, the J call TRBJ2-1; 10 bases fit TRBD2. The length of the CDR3 is 14 residues. The germline gives CDR1 MNHEY, CDR2 SMNVEV (reference sequence). The J segment lost 7 bases and the V segment lost 6 bases, leaving 6 bases of the junction unmatched. CDR3 amino acids: CASSLAGDGNEQFF. The CDR3 region has the DNA TGTGCCAGCAGCCTAGCGGGAGACGGGAATGAGCAGTTCTTC.

Of note for this clone: The sample contains more than one DNA sequence encoding this CDR3. The rearrangement links TRBV15 to TRBJ2-7; no definite D call. Trimming removed 0 bases from V and 1 base from J, with 4 bases in between. This CDR3 region has 13 residues. The V gene's germline CDR1 is LNHNV and CDR2 YYDKDF (reference sequence). CDR3 in amino acids: CATSRDRSYEQYF. For the CDR3, the DNA is TGTGCCACCAGCAGAGATCGGTCCTACGAGCAGTACTTC.

The chain employs TRBV28 and TRBJ2-7; D ambiguous. V lost 5 bases and J 6 bases, leaving 20 bases between the germline ends. This CDR3 region has 15 residues. CDR1 and CDR2 from the germline V gene are MDHEN and SYDVKM. CDR3 protein: CASSTRAPGSVEQYF. Written as DNA, the CDR3 is TGTGCCAGCAGTACACGGGCCCCTGGGTCCGTCGAGCAGTACTTC.

The gene calls are TRBV27 and TRBJ1-5; TRBD1 is a possible D gene (5 bases). V lost 1 base to trimming and J lost 3 bases, with 7 bases between them. The length of the CDR3 is 14 residues. In germline, CDR1 is MNHEY, CDR2 SMNVEV (reference sequence). CDR3 sequence: CASSLLGDNQPQHF. The CDR3 DNA reads as TGTGCCAGCAGTTTATTAGGGGACAATCAGCCCCAGCATTTT.

The V gene is TRBV2, the J gene TRBJ1-5; TRBD1 is a possible D gene (5 bases). The germline V gene encodes CDR1 SNHLY and CDR2 FYNNEI. The V gene lost 0 bases and the J gene lost 5 bases, with 11 bases spanning the gap. This CDR3 has 15 residues. The CDR3 loop reads CASSEALRGDQPQHF. CDR3 sequence (DNA): TGTGCCAGCAGTGAAGCGCTTCGGGGGGATCAGCCCCAGCATTTT.

The chain carries TRBV27 and TRBJ2-5; D remains unclear. CDR1 is MNHEY and CDR2 is SMNVEV in the germline V gene (reference sequence). V shed 3 bases and J shed 0 bases, with 5 bases lying between them. There are 13 residues in the CDR3. DNA for the CDR3: TGTGCCAGCAGTTTTGACTACCAAGAGACCCAGTACTTC. As protein: CASSFDYQETQYF.

The chain couples TRBV6-2 or TRBV6-3 to TRBJ2-5, with 11 nucleotides matching TRBD1. After removal of 5 bases from V and 5 bases from J, the junction contained 4 bases not matched to a gene. Per germline, CDR1 MNHEY and CDR2 SVGEGT. The CDR3 is 14 amino acids. The CDR3 DNA reads TGTGCCAGCAGTCGGCGGGACAGGGGGGAGACCCAGTACTTC. Its protein is CASSRRDRGETQYF.

The gene calls are TRBV7-8 and TRBJ2-7; D unresolved. With 1 base removed from V and 1 base from J, the gap between germline ends came to 2 bases. The CDR3 runs 12 residues. The germline CDR1 and CDR2 sequences are SGHVS and FQNEAQ. CDR3 sequence: CASSLGSYEQYF. CDR3 coding DNA: TGTGCCAGCAGCTTAGGTTCCTACGAGCAGTACTTC.

The gene calls are TRBV29-1 and TRBJ2-5; D is perhaps TRBD1 (5 bases). Trimming removed 7 bases from V and 5 bases from J, with 8 bases in between. From germline, CDR1 is SQVTM and CDR2 ANQGSEA. CDR3 size: 10 residues. CDR3 sequence: CSAPGETQYF. The CDR3 DNA follows: TGCAGCGCTCCAGGGGAGACCCAGTACTTC.

The genes are TRBV2 and TRBJ2-1, with 8 bases aligning to TRBD2. The germline V gene has CDR1 SNHLY and CDR2 FYNNEI. This CDR3 is built from 16 residues. Unmatched junction bases numbered 12, after V lost 5 bases and J lost 6 bases. The CDR3: CASSPLLAVWGNEQFF. The DNA of the CDR3 is TGTGCCAGCAGTCCTTTACTAGCGGTCTGGGGCAATGAGCAGTTCTTC.

The genes are TRBV28 and TRBJ2-5; TRBD1 aligns across 8 bases. This CDR3 spans 17 amino acids. CDR1 and CDR2 (germline): MDHEN, SYDVKM. With V trimmed by 2 bases and J by 5 bases, 13 bases remained unmatched. This chain's CDR3 is CASSLVGQGAVGETQYF. The CDR3 coding sequence is TGTGCCAGCAGTTTAGTTGGACAGGGCGCCGTTGGGGAGACCCAGTACTTC.

The genes are TRBV6-6 and TRBJ1-2; 7 bases match TRBD1. The CDR3 length is 16 residues. Germline loops: CDR1 MNHNY, CDR2 SVGAGI (reference sequence). With V trimmed by 5 bases and J by 4 bases, 13 bases remained unmatched. CDR3 region: CASSITSGGVPYGYTF. CDR3 nucleotide sequence: TGTGCCAGCAGTATTACCTCAGGGGGGGTGCCCTATGGCTACACCTTC.

V is TRBV27 and J is TRBJ2-7, with TRBD1 matching over 7 bases. CDR1 is MNHEY and CDR2 is SMNVEV in the germline V gene (reference sequence). Trimming cost V 7 bases and J 3 bases; bases outside gene matches: 9. The CDR3 runs 14 residues. The CDR3 nucleotides read TGTGCCAGCACCCAGGACAGGCAAAGCTACGAGCAGTACTTC. This sequence encodes CASTQDRQSYEQYF.

The CDR3 DNA sequence: TGTGCCTGGAGTCCACAGGGGTTCGAAGGCTACACCTTC. Residues: CAWSPQGFEGYTF. V usage is TRBV30 and J usage is TRBJ1-2; 7 nucleotides line up with TRBD1. V gave up 2 bases and J gave up 8 bases; unmatched junction bases: 8. The germline CDR1 and CDR2 sequences are GTSNPN and SVGIG (reference sequence). CDR3 size: 13 residues.

This rearrangement joins TRBV5-1 to TRBJ2-7, with D perhaps assigned TRBD1 or TRBD2 (5 bases each). Germline CDR1 reads SGHRS; CDR2 reads YFSETQ. This CDR3 comprises 15 residues. Between the trimmed V and J ends, which lost 0 bases and 2 bases, there was a span of 12 bases. The CDR3 is CASSLEEDTPYEQYF. CDR3 sequence (DNA): TGCGCCAGCAGCTTGGAGGAGGACACCCCCTACGAGCAGTACTTC. Full variable domain (missing parts from reference TRBV5-1 and TRBJ2-7): KAGVTQTPRYLIKTRGQQVTLSCSPISGHRSVSWYQQTPGQGLQFLFEYFSETQRNKGNFPGRFSGRQFSNSRSEMNVSTLELGDSALYLCASSLEEDTPYEQYFGPGTRLTVT.

The DNA of the CDR3 is TGTGCCAGCAGTGATGGACAGGGCCACACCCAGCCCCAGCATTTT. This gives the protein CASSDGQGHTQPQHF. The rearrangement joins TRBV28 to TRBJ1-5; 8 bases match TRBD1. This CDR3 is built from 15 residues. Germline V CDR1 and CDR2: MDHEN, SYDVKM. V shed 5 bases and J 7 bases; nucleotides not matched to a gene: 10.

This clone came up a few times. The rearrangement uses TRBV6-2 or TRBV6-3 and TRBJ1-1, with D tentatively TRBD1 (6 bases). Trimming took off 0 bases at V and 2 bases at J, with 16 bases between the two ends. The germline V gene has CDR1 MNHEY and CDR2 SVGEGT. The CDR3 has 17 amino acids. CDR3 nucleotide sequence: TGTGCCAGCAGTTACTCGGGGCCACAGGGAGTTAACACTGAAGCTTTCTTT. It yields the protein CASSYSGPQGVNTEAFF.

This clone showed up just once. V usage is TRBV11-2 and J usage is TRBJ1-1, with D unclear. From germline, CDR1 is SGHAT and CDR2 FQNNGV. V lost 0 bases and J 2 bases, leaving 10 bases between the germline ends. The CDR3 is 15 amino acids. CDR3 in amino acids: CASSLEARGNTEAFF. The CDR3 DNA reads TGTGCCAGCAGCTTAGAAGCCCGTGGAAACACTGAAGCTTTCTTT. Combining the CDR3 with reference TRBV11-2 and TRBJ1-1 gives the whole variable domain EAGVAQSPRYKIIEKRQSVAFWCNPISGHATLYWYQQILGQGPKLLIQFQNNGVVDDSQLPKDRFSAERLKGVDSTLKIQPAKLEDSAVYLCASSLEARGNTEAFFGQGTRLTVV.

The V gene is TRBV27, the J gene TRBJ2-1; 9 bases fit TRBD2. There are 16 residues in the CDR3. Germline CDR1 reads MNHEY; CDR2 reads SMNVEV (reference sequence). The V gene end was trimmed by 1 base and the J gene end by 2 bases; junction bases not matched to a gene: 3. The CDR3 reads CASSLLAGVTYNEQFF. The CDR3 bases are TGTGCCAGCAGTTTATTAGCGGGAGTAACCTACAATGAGCAGTTCTTC.

This clone was seen only once. This chain links TRBV4-1 with TRBJ2-1, with 9 bases matching TRBD2. J lost 3 bases, V lost 1 base, and 4 bases had no gene match. CDR3 length equals 16 residues. Germline lookup yields CDR1 MGHRA and CDR2 YSYEKL. In nucleotides, the CDR3 is TGCGCCAGCAGCCAAGGCCTAGCGGGATTCTACAATGAGCAGTTCTTC. Residues: CASSQGLAGFYNEQFF.

The chain links TRBV3-1 (or the pseudogene TRBV3-2) to TRBJ2-7; TRBD2 aligns across 7 bases. The CDR3 is 13 amino acids. The junction had 5 bases not matched to a gene; V was cut back by 4 bases and J by 5 bases. Germline V gene sequence: CDR1 LGHDT, CDR2 YNNKEL (reference sequence). For the CDR3, the DNA is TGTGCCAGCAGCCGGGCCCGGGGGGACGAGCAGTACTTC. Its translation: CASSRARGDEQYF.

The CDR3 loop reads CASSAPPGEIKRPSAYEQYF. In DNA, the CDR3 is TGTGCCAGCAGCGCCCCCCCGGGGGAAATAAAAAGACCTTCTGCCTACGAGCAGTACTTC. The chain employs TRBV9 and TRBJ2-7, with D perhaps TRBD2 (6 bases). This CDR3 is built from 20 residues. CDR1 and CDR2 from the germline V gene are SGDLS and YYNGEE. V lost 3 bases, J lost 2 bases, and 30 bases lay in between.

The chain couples TRBV6-2 or TRBV6-3 to TRBJ1-2; D remains ambiguous. V lost 4 bases and J lost 5, with 8 bases in between. Germline loops: CDR1 MNHEY, CDR2 SVGEGT. The CDR3 length is 12 residues. The CDR3 sequence is CASSLREYGYTF. The CDR3 nucleotides are TGTGCCAGCAGTTTAAGGGAGTATGGCTACACCTTC.

The chain employs TRBV19 and TRBJ2-2; 12 bases fit TRBD2. The CDR3 is 17 residues long. The germline gives CDR1 LNHDA, CDR2 SQIVND (reference sequence). The V gene end was trimmed by 7 bases and the J gene end by 6 bases; junction bases not matched to a gene: 12. In nucleotides, the CDR3 is TGTGCCAGTACAATTTTGACTAGCGGGAGTAGGGCCGGGGAGCTGTTTTTT. Translated: CASTILTSGSRAGELFF.

V and J are TRBV27 and TRBJ1-4; 7 bases match TRBD1. J lost 0 bases, V lost 8 bases, and 15 bases had no gene match. The germline CDR1 and CDR2 sequences are MNHEY and SMNVEV (reference sequence). This CDR3 has 18 amino acids. CDR3 sequence reads: CASALRDSLIATNEKLFF. The CDR3 DNA reads as TGTGCCAGCGCTCTTCGGGACAGCCTAATTGCAACTAATGAAAAACTGTTTTTT.

V and J are TRBV28 and TRBJ2-2; D is possibly TRBD2 (6 bases). Between the trimmed V and J ends, which lost 5 bases and 4 bases, there was a span of 14 bases. The CDR3 covers 15 residues. Looked up from germline, CDR1 is MDHEN and CDR2 is SYDVKM. This CDR3 is CASSRPTSPTGELFF. The CDR3 nucleotides read TGTGCCAGCAGTCGACCCACTAGCCCCACCGGGGAGCTGTTTTTT.